This T cell receptor (beta chain) was identified in a study of T cells in Graves' hyperthyroidism and ophthalmopathy. As for the study in general: The initial diagnosis was the point when peripheral blood was collected, ahead of any treatment.

Turning to this clonotype: Its target is not known.

Clinical Activity Scores of at least 3, NOSPECS grades of at least 4 and durations under 3 months characterized ophthalmopathy patients. Orbital computed tomography and thyroid ultrasound, together with serum TRAb and thyroxine and clinical symptoms, were used for diagnoses. Trimming pared 6 bases from V and 6 bases from J, leaving 14 bases between. Looked up from germline, CDR1 is ENHRY and CDR2 is SYGVKD. The CDR3 runs to 14 residues. Study results and caveats: Most expanded thyroid clonotypes above 0.001 also appeared in blood.

The investigators amplified TCR beta CDR3 regions from RNA transcripts. Carried out on the TCR CDR3, a first-round RT-PCR used the HTBI primer set. TCRdb passed the multiplex PCR reads through MiXCR, listing each CDR3 protein once. The data hold hundreds of thousands of distinct CDR3 sequences, with less than 25% observed a single time. This rearrangement joins TRBV10-3 to TRBJ1-4; D remains unclear. The sequence was collected from a man aged 30 to 45 with Graves' ophthalmopathy. Material for sequencing was blood. CDR3 nucleotides: TGTGCCATCAGCGGCGTCTTGCAGGATGAAAAACTGTTTTTT. This translates into CAISGVLQDEKLFF.